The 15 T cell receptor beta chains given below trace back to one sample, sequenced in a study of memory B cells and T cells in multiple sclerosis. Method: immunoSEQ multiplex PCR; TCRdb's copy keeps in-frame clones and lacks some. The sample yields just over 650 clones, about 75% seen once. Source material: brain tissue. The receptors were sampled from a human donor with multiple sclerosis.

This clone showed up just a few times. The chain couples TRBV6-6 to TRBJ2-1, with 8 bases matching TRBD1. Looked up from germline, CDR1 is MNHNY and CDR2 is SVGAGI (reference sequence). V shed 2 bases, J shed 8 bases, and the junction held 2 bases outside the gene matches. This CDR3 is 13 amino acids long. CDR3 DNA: TGTGCCAGCAGTTACGACAGGGGTGATGAGCAGTTCTTC. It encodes CASSYDRGDEQFF.

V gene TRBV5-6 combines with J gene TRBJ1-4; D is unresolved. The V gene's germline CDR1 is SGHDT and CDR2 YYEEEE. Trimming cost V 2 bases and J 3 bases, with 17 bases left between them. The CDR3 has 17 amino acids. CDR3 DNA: TGTGCCAGCAGCTTTTGGGCGGAGGAGGAGGCTAATGAAAAACTGTTTTTT. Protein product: CASSFWAEEEANEKLFF.

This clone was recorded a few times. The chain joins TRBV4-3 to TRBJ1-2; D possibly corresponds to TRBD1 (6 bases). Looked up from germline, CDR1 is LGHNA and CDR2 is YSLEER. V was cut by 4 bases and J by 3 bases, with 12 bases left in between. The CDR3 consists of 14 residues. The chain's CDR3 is CASSRQQGDYGYTF. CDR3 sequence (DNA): TGCGCCAGCAGCCGGCAACAGGGCGACTATGGCTACACCTTC.

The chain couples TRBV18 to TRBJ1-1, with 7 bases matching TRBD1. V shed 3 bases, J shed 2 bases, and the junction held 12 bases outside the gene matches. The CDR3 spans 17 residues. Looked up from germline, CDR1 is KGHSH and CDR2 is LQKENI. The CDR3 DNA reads TGTGCCAGCTCACCCCTTCCGCCCACAGGGGCAAACACTGAAGCTTTCTTT. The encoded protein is CASSPLPPTGANTEAFF.

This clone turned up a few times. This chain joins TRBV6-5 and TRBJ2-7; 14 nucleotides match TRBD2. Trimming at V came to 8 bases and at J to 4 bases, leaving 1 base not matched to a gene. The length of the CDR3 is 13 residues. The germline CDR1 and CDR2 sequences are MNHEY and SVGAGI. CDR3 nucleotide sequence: TGTGCCAGCGGGACTAGCGGGAGTTACGAGCAGTACTTC. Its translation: CASGTSGSYEQYF.

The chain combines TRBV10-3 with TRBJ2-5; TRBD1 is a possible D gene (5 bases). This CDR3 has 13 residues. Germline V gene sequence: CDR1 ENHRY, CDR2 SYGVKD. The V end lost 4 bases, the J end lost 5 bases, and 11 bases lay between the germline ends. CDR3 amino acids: CAISARAQETQYF. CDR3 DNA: TGTGCCATCAGTGCCAGGGCCCAGGAGACCCAGTACTTC.

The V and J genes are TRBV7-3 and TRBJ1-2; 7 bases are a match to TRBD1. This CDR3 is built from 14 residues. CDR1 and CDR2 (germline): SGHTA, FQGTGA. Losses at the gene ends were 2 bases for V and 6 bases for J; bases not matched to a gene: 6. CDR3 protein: CASSLDPGGNGYTF. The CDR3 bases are TGTGCCAGCAGCTTAGATCCAGGGGGTAATGGCTACACCTTC.

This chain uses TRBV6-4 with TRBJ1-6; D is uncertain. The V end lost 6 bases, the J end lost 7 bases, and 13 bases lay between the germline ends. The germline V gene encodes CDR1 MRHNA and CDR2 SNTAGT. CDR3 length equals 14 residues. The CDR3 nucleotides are TGTGCCAGCAGCCGCGGCGAAGCCAATTCACCCCTCCACTTT. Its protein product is CASSRGEANSPLHF.

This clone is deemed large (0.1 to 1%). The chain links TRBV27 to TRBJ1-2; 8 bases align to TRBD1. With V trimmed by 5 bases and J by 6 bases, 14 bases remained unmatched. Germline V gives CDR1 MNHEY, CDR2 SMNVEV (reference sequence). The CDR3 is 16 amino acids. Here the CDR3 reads CASSPQDRGLRDGYTF. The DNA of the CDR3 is TGTGCCAGCAGTCCCCAAGACAGGGGACTTCGAGATGGCTACACCTTC.

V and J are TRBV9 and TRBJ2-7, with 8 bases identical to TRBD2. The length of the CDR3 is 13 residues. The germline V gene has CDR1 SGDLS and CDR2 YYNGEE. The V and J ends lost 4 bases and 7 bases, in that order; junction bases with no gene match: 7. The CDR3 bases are TGTGCCAGCAGCTCGGGGGGGCCAGGAGAGCAGTACTTC. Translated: CASSSGGPGEQYF.

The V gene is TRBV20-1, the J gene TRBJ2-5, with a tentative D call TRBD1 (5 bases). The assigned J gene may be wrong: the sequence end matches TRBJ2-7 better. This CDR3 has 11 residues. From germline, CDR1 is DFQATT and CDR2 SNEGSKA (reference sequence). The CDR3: CSAQQDYEQYF. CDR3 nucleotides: TGCAGTGCTCAACAGGATTACGAGCAGTACTTC.

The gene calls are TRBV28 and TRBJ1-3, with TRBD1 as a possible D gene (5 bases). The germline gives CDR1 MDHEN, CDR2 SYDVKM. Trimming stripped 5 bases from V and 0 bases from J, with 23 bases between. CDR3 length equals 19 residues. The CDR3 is CASSPGPGVLLLSGNTIYF. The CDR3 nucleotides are TGTGCCAGCAGTCCCGGACCGGGGGTCCTCCTACTCTCTGGAAACACCATATATTTT.

The CDR3 DNA sequence: TGTGCCAGCAGCGTAAACACAGGGGGCTCTGGCTACACCTTC. Protein product: CASSVNTGGSGYTF. The rearrangement uses TRBV9 and TRBJ1-2, with TRBD1 matching 9 bases. The CDR3 sequence is 14 residues long. Germline assignment: CDR1 SGDLS and CDR2 YYNGEE. Trimming removed 1 base from V and 7 bases from J; junction bases left unmatched: 5.

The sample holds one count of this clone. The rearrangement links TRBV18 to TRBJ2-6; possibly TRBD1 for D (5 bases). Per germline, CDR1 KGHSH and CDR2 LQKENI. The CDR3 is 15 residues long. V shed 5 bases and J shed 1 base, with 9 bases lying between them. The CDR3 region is CASSSRQSGANVLTF. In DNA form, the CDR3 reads TGTGCCAGCTCATCCCGACAGTCTGGGGCCAACGTCCTGACTTTC.

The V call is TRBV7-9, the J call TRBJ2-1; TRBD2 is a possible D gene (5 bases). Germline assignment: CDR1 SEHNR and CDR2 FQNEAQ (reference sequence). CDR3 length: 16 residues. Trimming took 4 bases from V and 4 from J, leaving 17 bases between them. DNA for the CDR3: TGTGCCAGCAGCTCTACTTTTCCCGGGATGTACAATGAGCAGTTCTTC. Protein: CASSSTFPGMYNEQFF.